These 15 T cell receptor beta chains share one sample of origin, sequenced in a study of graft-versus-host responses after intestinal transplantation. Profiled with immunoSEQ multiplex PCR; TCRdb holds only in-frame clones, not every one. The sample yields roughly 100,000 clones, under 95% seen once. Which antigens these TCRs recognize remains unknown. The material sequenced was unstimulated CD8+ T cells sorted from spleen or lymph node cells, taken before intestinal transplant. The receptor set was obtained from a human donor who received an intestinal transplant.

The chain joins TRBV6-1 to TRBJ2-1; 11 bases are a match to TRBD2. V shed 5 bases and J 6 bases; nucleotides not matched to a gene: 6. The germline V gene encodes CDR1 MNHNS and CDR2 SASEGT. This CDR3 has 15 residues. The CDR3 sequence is CASSTLAGDFNEQFF. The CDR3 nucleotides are TGTGCCAGCAGTACACTAGCGGGAGATTTCAATGAGCAGTTCTTC.

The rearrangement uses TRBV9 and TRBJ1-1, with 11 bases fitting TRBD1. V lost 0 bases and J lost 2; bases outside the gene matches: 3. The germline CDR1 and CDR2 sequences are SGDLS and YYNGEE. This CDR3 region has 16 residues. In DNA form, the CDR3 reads TGTGCCAGCAGCGTAGGGGGACAGGGGGTAAACACTGAAGCTTTCTTT. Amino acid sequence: CASSVGGQGVNTEAFF.

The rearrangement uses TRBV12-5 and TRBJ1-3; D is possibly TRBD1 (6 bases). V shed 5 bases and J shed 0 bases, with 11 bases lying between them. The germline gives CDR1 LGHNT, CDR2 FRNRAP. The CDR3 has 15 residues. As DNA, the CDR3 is TGTGCTAGTGGTACTACAGGGTACTCTGGAAACACCATATATTTT. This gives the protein CASGTTGYSGNTIYF.

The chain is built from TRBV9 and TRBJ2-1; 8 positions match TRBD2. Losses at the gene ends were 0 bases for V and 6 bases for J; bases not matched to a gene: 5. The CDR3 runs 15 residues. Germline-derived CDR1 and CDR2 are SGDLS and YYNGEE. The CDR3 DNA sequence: TGTGCCAGCAGCGTAGGTATTAGCGGGGCCAATGAGCAGTTCTTC. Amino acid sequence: CASSVGISGANEQFF.

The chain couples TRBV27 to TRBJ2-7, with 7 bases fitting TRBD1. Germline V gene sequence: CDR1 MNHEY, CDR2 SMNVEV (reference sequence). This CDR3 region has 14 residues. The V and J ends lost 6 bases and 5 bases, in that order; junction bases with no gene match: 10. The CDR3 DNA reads TGTGCCAGCAGCGTTACAGGGGTAGGTAACGAGCAGTACTTC. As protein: CASSVTGVGNEQYF.

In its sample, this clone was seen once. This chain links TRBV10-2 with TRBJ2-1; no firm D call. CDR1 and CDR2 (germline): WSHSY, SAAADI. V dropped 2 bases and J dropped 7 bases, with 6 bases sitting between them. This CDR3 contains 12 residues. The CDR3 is CASSETRNEQFF. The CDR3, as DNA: TGCGCCAGCAGTGAGACACGAAATGAGCAGTTCTTC.

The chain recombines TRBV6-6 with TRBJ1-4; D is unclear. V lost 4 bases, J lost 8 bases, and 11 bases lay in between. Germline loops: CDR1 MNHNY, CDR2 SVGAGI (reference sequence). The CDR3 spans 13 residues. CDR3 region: CASSSFGEEKLFF. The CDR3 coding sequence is TGTGCCAGCAGTTCCTTCGGGGAGGAAAAACTGTTTTTT.

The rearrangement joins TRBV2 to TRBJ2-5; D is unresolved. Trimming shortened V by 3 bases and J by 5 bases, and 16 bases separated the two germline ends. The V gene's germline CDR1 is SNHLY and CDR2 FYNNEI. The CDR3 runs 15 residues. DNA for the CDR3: TGTGCCAGCAGTGAGGGTAGTGGGGTACGGGAGACCCAGTACTTC. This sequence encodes CASSEGSGVRETQYF.

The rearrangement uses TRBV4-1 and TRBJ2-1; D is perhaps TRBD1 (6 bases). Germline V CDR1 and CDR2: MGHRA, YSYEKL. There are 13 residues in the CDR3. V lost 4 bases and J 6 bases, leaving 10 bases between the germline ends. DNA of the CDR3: TGCGCCAGCAGCCCCGGGACAAGCAATGAGCAGTTCTTC. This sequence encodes CASSPGTSNEQFF.

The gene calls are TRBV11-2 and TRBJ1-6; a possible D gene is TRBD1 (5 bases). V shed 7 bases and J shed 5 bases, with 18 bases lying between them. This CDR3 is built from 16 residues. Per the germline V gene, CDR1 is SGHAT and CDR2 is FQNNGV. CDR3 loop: CASNPGSGDNNSPLHF. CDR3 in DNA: TGTGCCAGCAACCCAGGGTCGGGAGACAATAATTCACCCCTCCACTTT.

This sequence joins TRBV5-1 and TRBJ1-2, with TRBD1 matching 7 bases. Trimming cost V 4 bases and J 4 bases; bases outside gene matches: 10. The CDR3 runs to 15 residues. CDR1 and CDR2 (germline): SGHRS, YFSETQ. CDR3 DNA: TGCGCCAGCAGCCCCACACGGACAGGCCCCTATGGCTACACCTTC. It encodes CASSPTRTGPYGYTF.

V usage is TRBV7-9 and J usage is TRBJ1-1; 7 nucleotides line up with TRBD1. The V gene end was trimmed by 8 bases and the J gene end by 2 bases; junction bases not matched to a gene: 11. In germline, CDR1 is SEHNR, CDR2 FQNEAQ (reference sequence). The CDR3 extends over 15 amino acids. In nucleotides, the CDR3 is TGTGCCAGCTACCCCCCCGGGACAGACAACACTGAAGCTTTCTTT. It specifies CASYPPGTDNTEAFF.

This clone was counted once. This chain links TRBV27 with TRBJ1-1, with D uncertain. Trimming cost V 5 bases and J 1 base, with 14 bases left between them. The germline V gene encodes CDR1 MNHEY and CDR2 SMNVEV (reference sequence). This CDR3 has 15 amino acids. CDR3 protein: CASSLGPNQNTEAFF. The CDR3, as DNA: TGTGCCAGCAGTCTCGGGCCAAATCAGAACACTGAAGCTTTCTTT.

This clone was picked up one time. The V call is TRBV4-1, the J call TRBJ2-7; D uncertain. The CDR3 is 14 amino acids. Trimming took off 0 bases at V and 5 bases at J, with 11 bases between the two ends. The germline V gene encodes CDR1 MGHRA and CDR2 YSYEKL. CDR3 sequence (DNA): TGCGCCAGCAGCCAAGATTCTGTACGGAACGAGCAGTACTTC. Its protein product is CASSQDSVRNEQYF.

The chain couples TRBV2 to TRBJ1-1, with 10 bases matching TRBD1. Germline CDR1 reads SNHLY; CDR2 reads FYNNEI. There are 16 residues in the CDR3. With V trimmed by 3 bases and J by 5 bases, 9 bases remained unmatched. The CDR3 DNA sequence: TGTGCCAGCAGTGACCTCCGACAGGGGGCGCAGACTGAAGCTTTCTTT. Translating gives CASSDLRQGAQTEAFF.